The 13 T cell receptor beta chains below all came from one sample that was sequenced in a study of response to subunit inactivated influenza vaccine. TCRdb re-derived calls from the RT-PCR reads in MiXCR, one entry per CDR3 protein. Of fewer than 750,000 distinct CDR3 sequences listed, around 15% were seen once; the top ten hold approximately 10%. The specimen was PBMCs from blood, collected approximately 13 days after vaccination. The receptors shown here come from a man aged 50-60 years who received an inactivated influenza vaccine.

This clonotype occurred a few times. This sequence joins TRBV25-1 and TRBJ2-6; D might be TRBD2 (7 bases). The length of the CDR3 is 15 residues. CDR1 is MGHDK and CDR2 is SYGVNS in the germline V gene. Between the trimmed V and J ends, which lost 8 bases and 3 bases, there was a span of 14 bases. In nucleotides, the CDR3 is TGTGCCAGCGGGAGGGGGGGAGGTGGGGCCAACGTCCTGACTTTC. As protein: CASGRGGGGANVLTF. The full variable domain, rest sourced from reference TRBV25-1 and TRBJ2-6, is EADIYQTPRYLVIGTGKKITLECSQTMGHDKMYWYQQDPGMELHLIHYSYGVNSTEKGDLSSESTVSRIRTEHFPLTLESARPSHTSQYLCASGRGGGGANVLTFGAGSRLTVL.

The chain recombines TRBV6-1 with TRBJ2-2; 7 nucleotides line up with TRBD2. Germline CDR1 and CDR2: MNHNS and SASEGT. The CDR3 length is 19 residues. The J segment lost 1 base and the V segment lost 5 bases, leaving 16 bases of the junction unmatched. The CDR3 sequence: CASSPRGFGAGENTGELFF. CDR3 DNA sequence: TGTGCCAGCAGTCCGCGGGGATTCGGCGCGGGAGAGAACACCGGGGAGCTGTTTTTT.

This clonotype was detected a few times. This chain connects TRBV20-1 to TRBJ2-3; 13 bases align to TRBD2. Trimming took 3 bases from V and 4 from J; bases not matched to a gene: 13. The length of the CDR3 is 18 residues. CDR1 DFQATT and CDR2 SNEGSKA come from the germline V gene (reference sequence). CDR3 protein: CSARGTGTSGTKSDTQYF. The DNA for the CDR3 is TGCAGTGCTAGGGGCACCGGGACTAGCGGGACGAAGTCAGATACGCAGTATTTT.

The table lists this clonotype with a few counts. The chain uses TRBV15 and TRBJ2-7, with D uncertain. Trimming shortened V by 5 bases and J by 2 bases, and 13 bases separated the two germline ends. The CDR3 is 14 residues long. Germline lookup yields CDR1 LNHNV and CDR2 YYDKDF (reference sequence). CDR3 bases: TGTGCCACCAGCCACTCAGTGAACCCCTACGAGCAGTACTTC. It specifies CATSHSVNPYEQYF.

The V and J genes are TRBV20-1 and TRBJ1-3; tentative D call: TRBD1 (5 bases). V shed 5 bases and J shed 1 base, with 18 bases lying between them. CDR1 and CDR2 from the germline V gene are DFQATT and SNEGSKA (reference sequence). The CDR3 consists of 16 residues. CDR3 protein: CSALTRDRGSGNTIYF. The DNA of the CDR3 is TGCAGTGCTTTGACCCGGGACCGAGGATCTGGAAACACCATATATTTT.

The chain has TRBV20-1 and TRBJ2-2, with a tentative D call TRBD1 (5 bases). CDR3 length: 14 amino acids. Germline V CDR1 and CDR2: DFQATT, SNEGSKA (reference sequence). V was cut by 2 bases and J by 6 bases, with 13 bases left in between. The CDR3 coding sequence is TGCAGTGCTAGAAAGGCAGGGTGGGCCGGGGAGCTGTTTTTT. It codes for CSARKAGWAGELFF.

This clonotype was observed many times. The gene calls are TRBV20-1 and TRBJ2-1; 7 bases fit TRBD2. V dropped 6 bases and J dropped 3; count of bases not matched to a gene: 8. In germline, CDR1 is DFQATT, CDR2 SNEGSKA (reference sequence). This CDR3 is built from 14 residues. DNA of the CDR3: TGCAGTGCGGGTTCAGCGGGACGCTACAATGAGCAGTTCTTC. Translation gives CSAGSAGRYNEQFF.

The CDR3 loop is CSASSSGALPDTQYF. The CDR3 DNA sequence: TGCAGTGCTTCCTCGTCGGGAGCCCTACCAGATACGCAGTATTTT. The chain uses TRBV20-1 and TRBJ2-3; tentatively, D is TRBD2 (6 bases). CDR3 length: 15 residues. CDR1 and CDR2 from the germline V gene are DFQATT and SNEGSKA (reference sequence). Trimming left V 5 bases short and J 4 bases short, with 19 bases between.

This clonotype has only a few counts. J is TRBJ2-3 and V is TRBV5-1; TRBD2 is a possible D gene (6 bases). Germline values: CDR1 SGHRS, CDR2 YFSETQ. Trimming took 0 bases from V and 6 from J, leaving 14 bases between them. This CDR3 is built from 15 residues. The CDR3: CASSLVPGRSDTQYF. In nucleotides, the CDR3 is TGCGCCAGCAGCTTGGTCCCAGGGAGGTCGGATACGCAGTATTTT.

This chain connects TRBV5-1 to TRBJ2-5, with 7 bases lining up with TRBD2. Germline assignment: CDR1 SGHRS and CDR2 YFSETQ. The CDR3 runs to 15 residues. The ends lost 0 bases at V and 2 bases at J; junction bases unmatched: 4. CDR3 region: CASSLDGLGQETQYF. CDR3 sequence (DNA): TGCGCCAGCAGCTTGGATGGACTAGGACAAGAGACCCAGTACTTC.

With respect to this clonotype: A clone one base away is much larger, so this may be a read error. The chain joins TRBV10-3 to TRBJ2-3; 12 nucleotides match TRBD1. The CDR3 has 15 residues. Germline CDR1 is ENHRY and CDR2 is SYGVKD. Trimming removed 10 bases from V and 1 base from J; junction bases left unmatched: 6. The CDR3 nucleotides are TGTGCCAACAGACGGGACAGGGGGCGCACAGATACGCAGTATTTT. Its protein product is CANRRDRGRTDTQYF.

This chain links TRBV5-1 with TRBJ2-2; 10 bases fit TRBD1. The CDR3 has 15 amino acids. Germline loops: CDR1 SGHRS, CDR2 YFSETQ. Trimming took 0 bases from V and 9 from J; bases not matched to a gene: 5. DNA for the CDR3: TGCGCCAGCAGCTTGGGACAGGGGGCAAGGAGGGAGCTGTTTTTT. Translation gives CASSLGQGARRELFF.

This clonotype was found a few times. CDR3 nucleotide sequence: TGTGCCAGTAGAGGGGTAAGGAACACTGAAGCTTTCTTT. Translation gives CASRGVRNTEAFF. This chain connects TRBV19 to TRBJ1-1; TRBD1 is a possible D gene (5 bases). Germline CDR1 LNHDA, CDR2 SQIVND (reference sequence). V was cut by 6 bases and J by 1 base, with 9 bases left in between. The CDR3 totals 13 residues. Drawing the rest from reference TRBV19 and TRBJ1-1, the complete variable domain is DGGITQSPKYLFRKEGQNVTLSCEQNLNHDAMYWYRQDPGQGLRLIYYSQIVNDFQKGDIAEGYSVSREKKESFPLTVTSAQKNPTAFYLCASRGVRNTEAFFGQGTRLTVV.